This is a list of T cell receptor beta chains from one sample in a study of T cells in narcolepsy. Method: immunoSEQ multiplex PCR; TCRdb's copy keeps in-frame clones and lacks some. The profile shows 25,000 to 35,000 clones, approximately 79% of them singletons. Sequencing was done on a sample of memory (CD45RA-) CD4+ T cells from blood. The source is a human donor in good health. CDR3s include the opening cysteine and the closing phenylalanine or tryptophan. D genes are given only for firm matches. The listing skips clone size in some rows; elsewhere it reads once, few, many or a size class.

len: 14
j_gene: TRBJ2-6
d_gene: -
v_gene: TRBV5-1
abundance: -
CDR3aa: CASSLAGYQSVLTF
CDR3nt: TGCGCCAGCAGCTTGGCAGGGTATCAGAGCGTCCTGACTTTC

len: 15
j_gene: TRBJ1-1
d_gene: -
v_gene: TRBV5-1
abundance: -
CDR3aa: CASSPRHERVTEAFF
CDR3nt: TGCGCCAGCAGCCCGCGCCACGAGAGGGTCACTGAAGCTTTCTTT

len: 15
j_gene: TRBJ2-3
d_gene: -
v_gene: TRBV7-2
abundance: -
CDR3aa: CASSKGGGTTDTQYF
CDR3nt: TGTGCCAGCAGCAAGGGGGGCGGGACGACAGATACGCAGTATTTT

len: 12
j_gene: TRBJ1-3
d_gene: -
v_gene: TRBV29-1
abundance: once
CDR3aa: CSVLGPGNTIYF
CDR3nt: TGCAGCGTATTGGGTCCTGGAAACACCATATATTTT

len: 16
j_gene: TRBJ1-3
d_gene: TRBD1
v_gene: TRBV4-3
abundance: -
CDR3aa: CASSQADRVSGNTIYF
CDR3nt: TGCGCCAGCAGCCAAGCGGACAGGGTCTCTGGAAACACCATATATTTT

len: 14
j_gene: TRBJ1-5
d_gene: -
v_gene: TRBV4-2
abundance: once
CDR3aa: CASSQDGGNQPQHF
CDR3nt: TGTGCCAGCAGCCAAGATGGGGGGAACCAGCCCCAGCATTTT

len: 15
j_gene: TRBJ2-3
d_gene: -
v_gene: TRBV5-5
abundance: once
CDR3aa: CASSQGWQARSTQYF
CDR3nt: TGTGCCAGCAGCCAGGGGTGGCAGGCAAGGAGTACGCAGTATTTT

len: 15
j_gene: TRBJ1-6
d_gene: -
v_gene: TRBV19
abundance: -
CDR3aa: CASKSVEAGNSPLHF
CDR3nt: TGTGCCAGTAAGTCTGTGGAAGCTGGGAATTCACCCCTCCACTTT

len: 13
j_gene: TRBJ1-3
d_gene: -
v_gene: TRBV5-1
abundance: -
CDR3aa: CASRSGAGNTIYF
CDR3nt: TGCGCCAGCAGGTCAGGAGCGGGAAACACCATATATTTT

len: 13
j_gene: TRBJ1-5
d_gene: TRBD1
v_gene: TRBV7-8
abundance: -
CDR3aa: CASSPDRDQPQHF
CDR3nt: TGTGCCAGCAGCCCCGACAGGGATCAGCCCCAGCATTTT

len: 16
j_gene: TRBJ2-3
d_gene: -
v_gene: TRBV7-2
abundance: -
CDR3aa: CASSPHGTLSTDTQYF
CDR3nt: TGTGCCAGCAGCCCTCACGGGACCCTAAGCACAGATACGCAGTATTTT

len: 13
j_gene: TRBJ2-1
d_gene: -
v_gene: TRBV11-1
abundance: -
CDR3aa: CASARRSYNEQFF
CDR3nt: TGTGCCAGCGCTAGACGCTCCTACAATGAGCAGTTCTTC

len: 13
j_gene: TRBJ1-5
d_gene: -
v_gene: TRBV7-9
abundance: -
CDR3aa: CASSLAGGQPQHF
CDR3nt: TGTGCCAGCAGCTTAGCGGGGGGTCAGCCCCAGCATTTT

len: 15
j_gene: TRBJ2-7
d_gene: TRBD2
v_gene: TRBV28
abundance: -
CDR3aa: CASSTLSSGLTEQYF
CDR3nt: TGTGCCAGCAGTACGTTGTCTAGCGGCCTAACCGAGCAGTACTTC